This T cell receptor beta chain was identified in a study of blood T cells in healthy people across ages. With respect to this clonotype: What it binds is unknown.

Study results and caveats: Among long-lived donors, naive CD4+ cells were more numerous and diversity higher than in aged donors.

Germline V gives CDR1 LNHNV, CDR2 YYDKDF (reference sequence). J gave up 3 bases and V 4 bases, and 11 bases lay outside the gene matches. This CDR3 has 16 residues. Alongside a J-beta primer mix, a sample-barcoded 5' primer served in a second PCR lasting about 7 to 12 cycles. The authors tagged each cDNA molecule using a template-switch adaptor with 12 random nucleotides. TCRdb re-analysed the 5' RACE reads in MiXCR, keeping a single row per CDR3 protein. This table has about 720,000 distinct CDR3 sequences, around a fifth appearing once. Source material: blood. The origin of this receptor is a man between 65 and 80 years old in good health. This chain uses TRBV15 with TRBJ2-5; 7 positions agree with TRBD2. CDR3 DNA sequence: TGTGCCACCAGCAAGGGTGGGAGCGGGAACAAAGAGACCCAGTACTTC. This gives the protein CATSKGGSGNKETQYF. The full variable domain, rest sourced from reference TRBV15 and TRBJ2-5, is DAMVIQNPRYQVTQFGKPVTLSCSQTLNHNVMYWYQQKSSQAPKLLFHYYDKDFNNEADTPDNFQSRRPNTSFCFLDIRSPGLGDTAMYLCATSKGGSGNKETQYFGPGTRLLVL.